This T cell receptor (beta chain) emerged from a study of glioma-infiltrating T cells after dendritic cell vaccination. Time point reported: after dendritic cell vaccination, including at tumor progression/relapse. Input was around 1.9 ug genomic DNA, or all available if less. Primers: 60 V beta forward and 13 J beta reverse. Only in-frame clones appear in the TCRdb table, and some are missing; sequencing was by immunoSEQ multiplex PCR. This repertoire shows 90,000 to 110,000 clones, 90% found once; its top ten account for approximately 2.7%. A note on this clone: Its specificity is not known.

V dropped 5 bases and J dropped 6 bases, with 14 bases sitting between them. CDR3 length equals 13 residues. Germline CDR1 reads MNHEY; CDR2 reads SVGAGI. Study-level results: Longer survival after dendritic cell vaccination followed higher pretreatment TIL content.

The TCR comes from a human donor with glioblastoma. The input for sequencing was blood, taken after dendritic cell vaccination. The chain joins TRBV6-5 to TRBJ2-7, with D perhaps matching TRBD1 (6 bases). The CDR3 loop reads CASSEEGVREQYF. In DNA form, the CDR3 reads TGTGCCAGCAGTGAAGAGGGGGTGCGCGAGCAGTACTTC.